The 12 T cell receptor beta chains reported below all come from one sample, sequenced in a study of naive and memory T cell subsets. An equimolar mix of two oligonucleotides served as the beta constant-region primer for TRBC1 and TRBC2. Four rounds of PCR amplified the ligated cDNA using nested alpha and beta constant-region primers plus SP2. TCRdb used MiXCR to reprocess the UMI-ligation and nested PCR reads, holding one entry per CDR3 protein. The top ten hold more than 0.11% of the sample, which has about 90,000 distinct CDR3 sequences, 11% seen once. These receptors' antigens are unknown. Study-wide results and limits: A few larger clonotypes appeared in naive repertoires, especially CD8, possibly memory cells re-expressing CD45RA.

Sequenced: naive CD4+ T cells from blood. The receptors stem from a human donor in good health.

This clonotype was seen many times. The chain couples TRBV29-1 to TRBJ2-7; TRBD1 aligns across 7 bases. The germline CDR1 and CDR2 sequences are SQVTM and ANQGSEA. The CDR3 runs to 12 residues. The V gene end was trimmed by 5 bases and the J gene end by 3 bases; junction bases not matched to a gene: 4. CDR3 nucleotides: TGCAGCGTTTCCGGGACAGTCTACGAGCAGTACTTC. The encoded protein is CSVSGTVYEQYF.

This clonotype was seen more than once but under ten times. The chain joins TRBV12-3 or TRBV12-4 to TRBJ1-3; D gene unclear. This CDR3 region has 13 residues. Trimming cost V 6 bases and J 6 bases, with 12 bases left between them. This CDR3 is CASSPMVANTIYF. CDR3 in DNA: TGTGCCAGCAGCCCTATGGTGGCAAACACCATATATTTT.

There are many counts of this clonotype. The rearrangement uses TRBV19 and TRBJ2-1; the match to TRBD1 covers 8 bases. The CDR3 loop spans 15 amino acids. The trim removed 4 bases at V and 8 bases at J, leaving 10 bases unmatched. The germline V gene encodes CDR1 LNHDA and CDR2 SQIVND (reference sequence). CDR3 nucleotide sequence: TGTGCCAGTAGTACAGGGGGCGCGGTGTTCTATGAGCAGTTCTTC. This sequence encodes CASSTGGAVFYEQFF.

This clonotype was detected only a few times. The rearrangement joins TRBV12-3 or TRBV12-4 to TRBJ1-5; D gene uncertain. Deletions cut 3 bases from V and 3 bases from J, with 9 bases between. The CDR3 has 14 residues. The CDR3 DNA follows: TGTGCCAGCAGTTTGAGTGTGGTCAATCAGCCCCAGCATTTT. This encodes CASSLSVVNQPQHF.

This clonotype showed up just a few times. The chain uses TRBV30 and TRBJ2-1, with D perhaps TRBD1 (7 bases). Trimming removed 0 bases from V and 3 bases from J, with 12 bases in between. The CDR3 extends over 15 amino acids. The germline V gene encodes CDR1 GTSNPN and CDR2 SVGIG (reference sequence). This CDR3 reads CAWSVPRGVYNEQFF. The CDR3 bases are TGTGCCTGGAGTGTACCCAGGGGGGTCTACAATGAGCAGTTCTTC.

In this sample, this clonotype turned up many times. J is TRBJ2-7 and V is TRBV28; D gene ambiguous. Germline values: CDR1 MDHEN, CDR2 SYDVKM. The ends were cut back, 8 bases at V and 7 bases at J, with 12 bases in the middle. The CDR3 has 11 amino acids. CDR3 amino acids: CASSLRWEQYF. As DNA, the CDR3 is TGTGCCAGCTCCCTACGGTGGGAGCAGTACTTC.

V and J are TRBV12-3 or TRBV12-4 and TRBJ1-5; TRBD1 is a possible D gene (5 bases). V was pared by 6 bases and J by 4 bases, with 13 bases between. CDR3 length: 14 residues. CDR3 sequence: CASRYDRSNQPQHF. The CDR3 DNA follows: TGTGCCAGCAGATACGACAGATCGAATCAGCCCCAGCATTTT.

CDR3 protein: CASRDRTGHEQYF. The CDR3 DNA follows: TGTGCCAGCAGGGACCGGACGGGTCACGAGCAGTACTTC. The genes are TRBV25-1 and TRBJ2-7; D remains ambiguous. Germline V gene data show CDR1 as MGHDK and CDR2 as SYGVNS. The CDR3 sequence is 13 residues long. V lost 6 bases to trimming and J lost 5 bases, with 14 bases between them.

This clonotype has a handful of counts. The chain carries TRBV5-4 and TRBJ2-7, with no clear D. Germline-derived CDR1 and CDR2 are SGHNT and YYREEE (reference sequence). The ends were cut back, 2 bases at V and 2 bases at J, with 11 bases in the middle. The CDR3 has 14 residues. This CDR3 is CASSFGPNPYEQYF. The CDR3 nucleotides read TGTGCCAGCAGCTTCGGCCCAAATCCCTACGAGCAGTACTTC. The full variable domain, with the rest looked up from reference TRBV5-4 and TRBJ2-7, is ETGVTQSPTHLIKTRGQQVTLRCSSQSGHNTVSWYQQALGQGPQFIFQYYREEENGRGNFPPRFSGLQFPNYSSELNVNALELDDSALYLCASSFGPNPYEQYFGPGTRLTVT.

This clonotype has more than one count but fewer than ten. V is TRBV28 and J is TRBJ2-7; TRBD2 matches at 7 bases. The V gene end was trimmed by 6 bases and the J gene end by 5 bases; junction bases not matched to a gene: 10. The CDR3 loop spans 14 amino acids. Germline-derived CDR1 and CDR2 are MDHEN and SYDVKM. CDR3 residues: CASRLGGEVHEQYF. In DNA, the CDR3 is TGTGCCAGCAGACTGGGGGGGGAGGTGCACGAGCAGTACTTC.

The chain combines TRBV19 with TRBJ2-7; 7 bases line up with TRBD1. The CDR3 is 15 residues long. In germline, CDR1 is LNHDA, CDR2 SQIVND (reference sequence). The J segment lost 4 bases and the V segment lost 3 bases, leaving 9 bases of the junction unmatched. CDR3 amino acids: CASSIPGGQTYEQYF. CDR3 sequence (DNA): TGTGCCAGTAGTATCCCAGGGGGACAGACTTACGAGCAGTACTTC.

This chain joins TRBV30 and TRBJ1-1; D is uncertain. V shed 0 bases and J shed 6 bases, with 11 bases lying between them. The CDR3 is 13 amino acids. CDR1 and CDR2 (germline): GTSNPN, SVGIG (reference sequence). The CDR3 DNA follows: TGTGCCTGGAGTGTACCCCCGCCCTCTGAAGCTTTCTTT. Residues: CAWSVPPPSEAFF.